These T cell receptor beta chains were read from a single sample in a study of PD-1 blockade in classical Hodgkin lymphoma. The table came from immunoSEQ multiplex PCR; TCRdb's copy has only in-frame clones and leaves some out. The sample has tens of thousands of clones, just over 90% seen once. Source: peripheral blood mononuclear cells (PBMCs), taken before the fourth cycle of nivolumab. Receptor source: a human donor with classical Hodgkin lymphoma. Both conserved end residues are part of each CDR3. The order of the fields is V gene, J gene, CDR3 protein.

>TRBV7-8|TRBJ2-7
CASSLAGTEYEQYF
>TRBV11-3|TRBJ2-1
CASSRGLAGVDEQFF
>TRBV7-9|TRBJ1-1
CASSLKTGAGEAFF
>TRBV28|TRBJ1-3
CASSPVGDSGNTIYF
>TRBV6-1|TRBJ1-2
CASSPGTGGYGYTF
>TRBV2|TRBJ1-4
CASSVSGMEKLFF
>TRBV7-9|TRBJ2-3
CASSQGQSSTDTQYF
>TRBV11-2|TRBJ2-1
CASSFGQLGYEFF
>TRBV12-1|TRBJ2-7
CASSLPAAGGTYEQYF
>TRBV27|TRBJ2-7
CASSFSAGLAGGPTYEQYF
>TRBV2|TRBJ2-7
CASSEVGTYEQYF
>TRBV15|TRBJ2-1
CATSRGGQGIYEQFF
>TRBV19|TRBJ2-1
CASSPKTGRYGQFF
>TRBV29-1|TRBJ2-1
CSVSGGGYDLRLGEQFF
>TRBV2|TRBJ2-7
CASSDVFRYEQYF
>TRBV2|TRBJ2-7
CASTFLRLESYEQYF
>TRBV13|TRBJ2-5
CASSGQGQETQYF
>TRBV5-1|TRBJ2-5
CASSWGRVGQETQYF
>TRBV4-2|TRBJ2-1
CASSRLAGENEQFF
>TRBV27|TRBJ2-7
CASSSLGYEQYF
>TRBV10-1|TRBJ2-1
CASSEGTPRGEQFF
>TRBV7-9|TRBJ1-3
CASSASQGRDGNTIYF
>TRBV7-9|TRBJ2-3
CASSQLGSTDTQYF
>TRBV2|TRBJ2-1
CASSGDTYAPFF
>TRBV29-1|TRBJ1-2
CSVELGQNYGYTF
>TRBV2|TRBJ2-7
CASSEALGTGDSYEQYF
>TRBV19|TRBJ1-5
CASSTITGAGNQPQHF
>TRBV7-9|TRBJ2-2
CASSLDPSESTGELFF
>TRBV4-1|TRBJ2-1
CASSRQDESYNEQFF
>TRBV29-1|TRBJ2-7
CSVAESGSYEQYF
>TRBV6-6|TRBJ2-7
CASSRTLEQYF
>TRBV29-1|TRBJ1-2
CSVPGGAYTF
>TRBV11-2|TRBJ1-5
CASSLTRDQPQHF
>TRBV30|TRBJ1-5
CAWSRTGTNQPQHF
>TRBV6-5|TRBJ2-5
CASSYTFQGRETQYF
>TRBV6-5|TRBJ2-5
CASSLGETQYF
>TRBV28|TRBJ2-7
CASRRAYEQYF
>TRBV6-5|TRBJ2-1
CASTQRGTGLFF
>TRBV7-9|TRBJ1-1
CASSLIFLNTEAFF
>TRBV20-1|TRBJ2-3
CSAREADTQYF
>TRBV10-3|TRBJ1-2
CAISESRQYGYTF
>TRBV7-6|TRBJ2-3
CASSPSGRAGDTQYF
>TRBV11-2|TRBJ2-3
CASSFGGRALEDTQYF
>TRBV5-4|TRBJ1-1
CASSLDGREAFF
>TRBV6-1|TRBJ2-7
CASSEERVGYEQYF
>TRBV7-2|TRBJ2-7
CASSRQGPYEQYF
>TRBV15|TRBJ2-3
CATSRGQLTSGRAIGTDTQYF
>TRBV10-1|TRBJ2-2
CASSEVLAGANTGELFF